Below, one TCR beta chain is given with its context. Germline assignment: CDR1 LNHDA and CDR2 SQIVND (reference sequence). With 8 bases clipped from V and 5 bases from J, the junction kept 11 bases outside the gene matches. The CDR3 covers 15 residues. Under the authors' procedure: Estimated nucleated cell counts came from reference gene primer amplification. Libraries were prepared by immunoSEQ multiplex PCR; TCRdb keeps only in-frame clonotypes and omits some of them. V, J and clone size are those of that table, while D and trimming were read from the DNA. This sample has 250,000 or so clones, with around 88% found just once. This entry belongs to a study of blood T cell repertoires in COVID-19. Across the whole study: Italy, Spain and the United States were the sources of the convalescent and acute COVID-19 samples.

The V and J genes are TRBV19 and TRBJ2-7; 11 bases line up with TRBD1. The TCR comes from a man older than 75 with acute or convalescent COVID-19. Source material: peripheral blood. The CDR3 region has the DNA TGTGCCAGTTCCCAGGGACAGGGGGTTATCGACGAGCAGTACTTC. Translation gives CASSQGQGVIDEQYF.